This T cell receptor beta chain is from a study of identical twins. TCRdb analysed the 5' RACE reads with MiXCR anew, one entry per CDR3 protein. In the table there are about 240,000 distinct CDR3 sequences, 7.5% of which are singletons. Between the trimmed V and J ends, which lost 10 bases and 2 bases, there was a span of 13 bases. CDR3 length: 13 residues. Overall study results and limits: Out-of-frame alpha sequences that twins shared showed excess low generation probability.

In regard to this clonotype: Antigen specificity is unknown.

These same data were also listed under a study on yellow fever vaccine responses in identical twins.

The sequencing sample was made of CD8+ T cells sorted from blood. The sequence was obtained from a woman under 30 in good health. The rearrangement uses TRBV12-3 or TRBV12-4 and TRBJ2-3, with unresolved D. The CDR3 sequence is CATTVSYTDTQYF. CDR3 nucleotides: TGTGCCACCACAGTCTCCTACACAGATACGCAGTATTTT.